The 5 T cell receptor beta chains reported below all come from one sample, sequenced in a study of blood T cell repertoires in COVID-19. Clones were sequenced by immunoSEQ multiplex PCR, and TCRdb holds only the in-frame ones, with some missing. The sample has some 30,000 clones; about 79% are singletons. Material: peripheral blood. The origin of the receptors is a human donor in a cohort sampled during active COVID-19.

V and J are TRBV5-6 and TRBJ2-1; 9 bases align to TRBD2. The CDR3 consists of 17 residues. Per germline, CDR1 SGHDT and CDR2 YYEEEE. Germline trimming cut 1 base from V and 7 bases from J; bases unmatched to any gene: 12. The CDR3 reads CASSLPRGRGGDNEQFF. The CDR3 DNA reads TGTGCCAGCAGCTTGCCACGTGGGCGGGGGGGCGATAATGAGCAGTTCTTC.

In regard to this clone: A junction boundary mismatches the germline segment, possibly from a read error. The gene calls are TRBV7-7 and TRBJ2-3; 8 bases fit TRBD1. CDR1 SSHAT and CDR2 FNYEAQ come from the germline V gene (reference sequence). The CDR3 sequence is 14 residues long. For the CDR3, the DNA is TGTGCTAGCAGCCCGACAGGGGGCACAGATACGCAGTATTTT. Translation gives CASSPTGGTDTQYF.

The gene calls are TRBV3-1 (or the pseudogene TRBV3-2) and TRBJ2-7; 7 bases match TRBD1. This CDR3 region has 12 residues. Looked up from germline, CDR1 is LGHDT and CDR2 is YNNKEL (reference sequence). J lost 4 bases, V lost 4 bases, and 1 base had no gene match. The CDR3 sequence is CASSRQGYEQYF. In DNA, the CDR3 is TGTGCCAGCAGCCGACAGGGTTACGAGCAGTACTTC.

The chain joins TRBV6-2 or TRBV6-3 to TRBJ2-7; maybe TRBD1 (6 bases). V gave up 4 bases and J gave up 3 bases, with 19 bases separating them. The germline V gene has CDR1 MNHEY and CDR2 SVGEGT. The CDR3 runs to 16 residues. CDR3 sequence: CASSSDLQGNIYEQYF. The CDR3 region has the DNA TGTGCCAGCAGTTCCGACCTCCAGGGGAACATCTACGAGCAGTACTTC.

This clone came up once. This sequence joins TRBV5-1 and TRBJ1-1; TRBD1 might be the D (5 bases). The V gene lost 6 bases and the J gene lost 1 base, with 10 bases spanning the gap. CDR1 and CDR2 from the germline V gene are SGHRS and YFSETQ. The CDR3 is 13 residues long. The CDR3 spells CASKTQGNTEAFF. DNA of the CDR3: TGCGCCAGCAAGACTCAGGGGAACACTGAAGCTTTCTTT.